This T cell receptor (beta chain) was profiled in a study of CD8 T cells in Susac syndrome. In contrast to the negatively isolated CD8+ and CD4+ T cells, TEMRA cells were FACS-enriched. The CDR3 runs 14 residues. V lost 0 bases and J 8 bases, leaving 13 bases between the germline ends. Germline loops: CDR1 MDHEN, CDR2 SYDVKM. Reverse transcription used about 0.45 to 1 ug RNA and random hexamers. Across 54 Vbeta and 13 Jbeta, immunoSEQ multiplex PCR amplified TCR beta CDR3. One entry per CDR3 protein, called by TCRdb with MiXCR from the immunoSEQ multiplex PCR reads. This table holds hundreds of thousands of distinct CDR3 sequences, around 85% found once.

Sequenced material: CD8+ T cells from PBMCs. This sequence was found in a human donor with multiple sclerosis. The chain recombines TRBV28 with TRBJ1-2; D gene ambiguous. In DNA, the CDR3 is TGTGCCAGCAGTTTATGCGTAGATGGATGCGGCTACACCTTC. This encodes CASSLCVDGCGYTF.